Listed here are 15 T cell receptor beta chains from one sample, sequenced in a study of sequential checkpoint blockade in melanoma. TCRdb's table, derived via immunoSEQ multiplex PCR, lists solely in-frame clones and lacks some. The sample comprises roughly 11,000 clones, about four fifths of which are singletons, and 45% to 55% rests with the top ten. As for treatment: randomized to nivolumab then ipilimumab (arm A) or the reverse (arm B). Source: CD8+ T cells sorted from blood (inferred from file names), taken from a patient given nivolumab and ipilimumab in sequence. Source of these receptors: a human donor with melanoma.

V and J are TRBV6-6 and TRBJ1-3; a weak D match, TRBD1 (6 bases). Per germline, CDR1 MNHNY and CDR2 SVGAGI (reference sequence). Trimming removed 7 bases at V and 2 bases at J, with 15 bases between. The CDR3 covers 15 residues. The DNA for the CDR3 is TGTGCCAGCACTTGGGACACACCGGCTGGAAACACCATATATTTT. This sequence encodes CASTWDTPAGNTIYF.

The chain carries TRBV4-3 and TRBJ1-4, with 7 bases matching TRBD1. Germline lookup yields CDR1 LGHNA and CDR2 YSLEER. CDR3 size: 16 residues. With V trimmed by 0 bases and J by 8 bases, 9 bases remained unmatched. CDR3 DNA sequence: TGCGCCAGCAGCCAAGACCCCGGGACAGCCGCCGAAAAACTGTTTTTT. This codes for CASSQDPGTAAEKLFF.

This chain links TRBV19 with TRBJ2-2; 7 nucleotides align to TRBD2. This CDR3 is 13 amino acids long. The trim removed 5 bases at V and 3 bases at J, leaving 0 bases unmatched. Germline V lookup: CDR1 LNHDA, CDR2 SQIVND (reference sequence). The chain's CDR3 is CASSAGDTGELFF. The CDR3 DNA sequence: TGTGCCAGTAGTGCGGGGGACACCGGGGAGCTGTTTTTT.

The chain's CDR3 is CASSSDRAFAQPQHF. As DNA, the CDR3 is TGTGCCAGCAGCTCGGACAGGGCCTTTGCTCAGCCCCAGCATTTT. The chain links TRBV7-9 to TRBJ1-5, with 8 positions matching TRBD1. V was pared by 4 bases and J by 6 bases, with 8 bases of the junction left unmatched. The V gene's germline CDR1 is SEHNR and CDR2 FQNEAQ (reference sequence). CDR3 length equals 15 residues.

V and J are TRBV7-2 and TRBJ2-1, with D uncertain. V lost 1 base to trimming and J lost 6 bases, with 4 bases between them. Germline CDR1 reads SGHTA; CDR2 reads FQGNSA. The CDR3 covers 12 residues. The CDR3: CASSLGLNEQFF. In DNA form, the CDR3 reads TGTGCCAGCAGCTTAGGACTCAATGAGCAGTTCTTC. Filled out from reference TRBV7-2 and TRBJ2-1, the complete variable domain reads GAGVSQSPSNKVTEKGKDVELRCDPISGHTALYWYRQSLGQGLEFLIYFQGNSAPDKSGLPSDRFSAERTGGSVSTLTIQRTQQEDSAVYLCASSLGLNEQFFGPGTRLTVL.

The chain couples TRBV9 to TRBJ2-5; 15 bases match TRBD2. The CDR3 runs 16 residues. CDR1 and CDR2 (germline): SGDLS, YYNGEE. J was trimmed by 4 bases and V by 4 bases; bases with no gene match: 5. The CDR3 bases are TGTGCCAGCAGCTCCGGGACTAGCGGGGGGACAGAGACCCAGTACTTC. This translates into CASSSGTSGGTETQYF.

The V call is TRBV29-1, the J call TRBJ1-1; TRBD1 matches at 9 bases. Trimming cost V 3 bases and J 6 bases; bases outside gene matches: 8. CDR3 size: 14 residues. The V gene's germline CDR1 is SQVTM and CDR2 ANQGSEA. CDR3 bases: TGCAGCGTTGATACGGGACAGGGCCCCCCTGAAGCTTTCTTT. Its protein product is CSVDTGQGPPEAFF.

This clone was picked up one time. This chain connects TRBV7-3 to TRBJ2-7; 16 positions agree with TRBD2. The V gene's germline CDR1 is SGHTA and CDR2 FQGTGA. This CDR3 is 18 amino acids long. With V trimmed by 5 bases and J by 3 bases, 10 bases remained unmatched. CDR3 sequence reads: CASSRTGTSGGAVYEQYF. CDR3 in DNA: TGTGCCAGCAGCCGCACCGGGACTAGCGGGGGGGCAGTCTACGAGCAGTACTTC.

The J gene is TRBJ2-3, the V gene TRBV7-6, with D perhaps matching TRBD1 (6 bases). The CDR3 is 13 amino acids. Per the germline V gene, CDR1 is SGHVS and CDR2 is FNYEAQ. Trimming pared 6 bases from V and 3 bases from J, leaving 10 bases between. CDR3 in DNA: TGTGCCAGCAGTAAGACAGGTACAGATACGCAGTATTTT. Translated: CASSKTGTDTQYF.

The rearrangement uses TRBV2 and TRBJ2-7; 8 positions match TRBD1. Germline-derived CDR1 and CDR2 are SNHLY and FYNNEI. The CDR3 is made up of 14 amino acids. Trimming at V came to 4 bases and at J to 3 bases, leaving 5 bases not matched to a gene. The CDR3 coding sequence is TGTGCCAGCAGTGCGCGACAGGGGATCTACGAGCAGTACTTC. It encodes CASSARQGIYEQYF.

The J gene is TRBJ2-3, the V gene TRBV4-1; D gene unclear. Trimming removed 4 bases from V and 1 base from J, with 9 bases in between. CDR3 size: 14 residues. Germline values: CDR1 MGHRA, CDR2 YSYEKL. CDR3 protein: CASSLLTGTDTQYF. The DNA of the CDR3 is TGCGCCAGCAGCCTCCTAACGGGCACAGATACGCAGTATTTT.

With regard to this clone: Germline is not matched at one junction end, which may reflect a read error. This chain uses TRBV5-8 with TRBJ2-7, with 9 bases that match TRBD1. Per the germline V gene, CDR1 is SGHTS and CDR2 is YDEGEE. The CDR3 has 15 residues. CDR3 sequence: CASSQGTGSSYEQYF. CDR3 in DNA: TGCGCCAGCAGCCAAGGGACAGGGAGCTCCTACGAGCAGTACTTC.

This clone was seen only a few times. The V call is TRBV19, the J call TRBJ2-1; 10 bases align to TRBD2. J lost 6 bases, V lost 3 bases, and 5 bases had no gene match. CDR1 is LNHDA, CDR2 SQIVND, per germline (reference sequence). The length of the CDR3 is 15 residues. The CDR3 DNA follows: TGTGCCAGTAGTATCACAGCGGGGGGGCTCAATGAGCAGTTCTTC. As protein: CASSITAGGLNEQFF.

The chain links TRBV7-2 to TRBJ2-5; possible D gene TRBD2, 5 bases. The last part of the DNA fits TRBJ2-7 better; the J call may be wrong. The CDR3 length is 15 residues. Per germline, CDR1 SGHTA and CDR2 FQGNSA. CDR3: CASSLELAPTYEQYF. The CDR3 coding sequence is TGTGCCAGCAGCCTAGAATTAGCGCCCACCTACGAGCAGTACTTC.

The table lists this clone with a few counts. This chain uses TRBV18 with TRBJ1-2; the D gene is possibly TRBD1 (5 bases). The CDR3 length is 16 residues. Germline CDR1 is KGHSH and CDR2 is LQKENI. V dropped 1 base and J dropped 3 bases, with 15 bases sitting between them. The CDR3 loop reads CASSPRRQGVDYGYTF. CDR3 sequence (DNA): TGTGCCAGCTCACCACGAAGGCAGGGTGTCGACTATGGCTACACCTTC.